These 24 T cell receptor beta chains share one sample of origin, sequenced in a study of response to subunit inactivated influenza vaccine. TCRdb passed the RT-PCR reads through MiXCR, listing each CDR3 protein once. Here the sample spans some 520,000 distinct CDR3 sequences, approximately 17% being singletons. The material sequenced was CD4+ T cells sorted from PBMCs, taken approximately 25 months after vaccination. The receptors were gathered from a man aged 50 to 69 who received an inactivated influenza vaccine.

This chain uses TRBV12-3 or TRBV12-4 with TRBJ2-4; D gene unclear. The CDR3 is 13 residues long. Trimming took 7 bases from V and 7 from J, leaving 14 bases between them. The CDR3 DNA reads TGTGCCAGCACCTCCCCCAACGGGAACATTCAGTACTTC. Protein: CASTSPNGNIQYF.

This clonotype was counted only a few times. The chain recombines TRBV4-3 with TRBJ2-7; D may be TRBD1 (5 bases). The CDR3 loop spans 13 amino acids. V dropped 2 bases and J dropped 2 bases, with 7 bases sitting between them. Germline V gene lookup returns CDR1 LGHNA and CDR2 YSLEER. The CDR3 loop reads CASSQQTAYEQYF. The CDR3 DNA sequence: TGCGCCAGCAGCCAACAGACAGCCTACGAGCAGTACTTC.

This clonotype has a handful of counts. This sequence joins TRBV6-5 and TRBJ2-5; D is undetermined. Germline CDR1 reads MNHEY; CDR2 reads SVGAGI. V dropped 2 bases and J dropped 5 bases, with 12 bases sitting between them. The CDR3 extends over 14 amino acids. The CDR3 DNA follows: TGTGCCAGCAGTTACACTCATAGGCGGGAGACCCAGTACTTC. Translating gives CASSYTHRRETQYF.

The rearrangement uses TRBV11-2 and TRBJ2-1; 12 positions agree with TRBD2. Germline lookup yields CDR1 SGHAT and CDR2 FQNNGV. The junction had 6 bases not matched to a gene; V was cut back by 4 bases and J by 2 bases. The CDR3 is made up of 17 amino acids. The CDR3 sequence: CASSSFGTSGPYNEQFF. CDR3 DNA: TGTGCCAGCAGCTCCTTTGGGACTAGCGGGCCCTACAATGAGCAGTTCTTC.

A few counts support this clonotype. The CDR3 sequence: CASSLAQAGYNEQFF. CDR3 coding DNA: TGTGCCAGCAGTTTAGCCCAAGCGGGCTACAATGAGCAGTTCTTC. V and J are TRBV28 and TRBJ2-1, with TRBD2 as a possible D gene (6 bases). The V gene lost 2 bases and the J gene lost 3 bases, with 11 bases spanning the gap. This CDR3 is built from 15 residues. Germline V gives CDR1 MDHEN, CDR2 SYDVKM.

J is TRBJ1-5 and V is TRBV10-2; D is unclear. Trimming took 8 bases from V and 2 from J, leaving 7 bases between them. Germline V gene sequence: CDR1 WSHSY, CDR2 SAAADI. The CDR3 totals 12 residues. CDR3 protein: CASGSRNQPQHF. In DNA form, the CDR3 reads TGCGCCAGCGGCAGTCGCAATCAGCCCCAGCATTTT.

The chain couples TRBV7-2 to TRBJ2-5; 7 bases line up with TRBD1. This CDR3 is 14 amino acids long. The ends lost 4 bases at V and 3 bases at J; junction bases unmatched: 5. CDR1 and CDR2 (germline): SGHTA, FQGNSA. CDR3 sequence reads: CASSSRDSKETQYF. The CDR3 nucleotides are TGTGCCAGCAGCTCACGGGACAGCAAAGAGACCCAGTACTTC.

This chain uses TRBV7-2 with TRBJ2-7, with 9 nucleotides matching TRBD2. With 7 bases clipped from V and 4 bases from J, the junction kept 11 bases outside the gene matches. Germline assignment: CDR1 SGHTA and CDR2 FQGNSA. The CDR3 is 15 residues long. CDR3 loop: CASTPLAGLLYEQYF. Here the CDR3 DNA reads TGTGCCAGCACACCCCTAGCGGGATTGCTTTACGAGCAGTACTTC.

This clonotype was found many times. The gene calls are TRBV6-2 or TRBV6-3 and TRBJ1-1; no firm D call. The CDR3 is 13 residues long. Trimming cost V 7 bases and J 1 base, with 10 bases left between them. Germline values: CDR1 MNHEY, CDR2 SVGEGT. CDR3 amino acids: CASNWGSNTEAFF. Written as DNA, the CDR3 is TGTGCCAGCAATTGGGGTTCGAACACTGAAGCTTTCTTT.

This clonotype was counted only a few times. The V call is TRBV28, the J call TRBJ2-1; 8 bases fit TRBD2. CDR3 length: 14 residues. CDR1 MDHEN and CDR2 SYDVKM come from the germline V gene. V shed 5 bases and J 7 bases; nucleotides not matched to a gene: 7. CDR3 coding DNA: TGTGCCAGCAGTACTCAGGGACTAGTTAATGAGCAGTTCTTC. Its protein is CASSTQGLVNEQFF.

The chain links TRBV3-1 to TRBJ2-7; 10 bases fit TRBD1. The V gene's germline CDR1 is LGHDT and CDR2 YNNKEL (reference sequence). The CDR3 covers 16 residues. V gave up 0 bases and J gave up 5 bases; unmatched junction bases: 7. The DNA for the CDR3 is TGTGCCAGCAGCCAAGATCTAGACAGGGGGCCCCACGAGCAGTACTTC. Its translation: CASSQDLDRGPHEQYF.

In this sample, this clonotype turned up a few times. The V gene is TRBV7-9, the J gene TRBJ2-7, with TRBD1 matching 8 bases. The CDR3 has 15 residues. Germline V gene lookup returns CDR1 SEHNR and CDR2 FQNEAQ (reference sequence). The J segment lost 4 bases and the V segment lost 3 bases, leaving 8 bases of the junction unmatched. The CDR3 is CASSLNRDRSYEQYF. The CDR3 DNA reads as TGTGCCAGCAGCTTGAACCGGGACAGGAGTTACGAGCAGTACTTC.

This clonotype came up a few times. The chain couples TRBV5-1 to TRBJ2-1, with TRBD2 matching 7 bases. The CDR3 sequence is 14 residues long. Germline lookup yields CDR1 SGHRS and CDR2 YFSETQ. V trimming: 5 bases; J trimming: 6 bases; junction bases outside the gene matches: 8. CDR3 residues: CASRIGGTTNEQFF. Here the CDR3 DNA reads TGCGCCAGCAGAATCGGAGGGACTACCAATGAGCAGTTCTTC.

This clonotype was seen repeatedly, ten times or more. The chain couples TRBV11-2 to TRBJ2-3, with 13 bases identical to TRBD2. V lost 4 bases, J lost 2 bases, and 3 bases stayed unmatched. CDR1 and CDR2 (germline): SGHAT, FQNNGV. The CDR3 is 16 amino acids. The CDR3 loop reads CASSSGLAGPTDTQYF. The CDR3 bases are TGTGCCAGCAGCTCGGGACTAGCGGGGCCCACAGATACGCAGTATTTT.

This clonotype was observed a few times. This chain joins TRBV7-2 and TRBJ2-1, with unresolved D. Germline assignment: CDR1 SGHTA and CDR2 FQGNSA. V was trimmed by 3 bases and J by 10 bases, leaving 13 bases between them. This CDR3 is 13 amino acids long. The CDR3 nucleotides are TGTGCCAGCAGCTTTAGAATGTCGTACGAGCAGTTCTTC. Encoded protein: CASSFRMSYEQFF.

There are a few counts of this clonotype. The chain employs TRBV10-3 and TRBJ2-3; 13 nucleotides agree with TRBD2. This CDR3 has 15 amino acids. Germline V gene sequence: CDR1 ENHRY, CDR2 SYGVKD. The J segment lost 3 bases and the V segment lost 10 bases, leaving 7 bases of the junction unmatched. The CDR3 nucleotides read TGTGCCACAAGAAGGACTAGCGGGAGTACAGATACGCAGTATTTT. This codes for CATRRTSGSTDTQYF.

The chain links TRBV28 to TRBJ2-3, with no clear D. Germline assignment: CDR1 MDHEN and CDR2 SYDVKM. Trimming left V 3 bases short and J 3 bases short, with 16 bases between. The CDR3 runs 16 residues. The CDR3 nucleotides are TGTGCCAGCAGTTTTAACGGGCGGCTGGGGACAGATACGCAGTATTTT. Amino acids: CASSFNGRLGTDTQYF. The variable domain in full, completed from reference TRBV28 and TRBJ2-3, reads DVKVTQSSRYLVKRTGEKVFLECVQDMDHENMFWYRQDPGLGLRLIYFSYDVKMKEKGDIPEGYSVSREKKERFSLILESASTNQTSMYLCASSFNGRLGTDTQYFGPGTRLTVL.

This clonotype was seen ten or more times. The J gene is TRBJ2-1, the V gene TRBV10-3; TRBD1 aligns across 9 bases. CDR3 length equals 13 residues. V shed 6 bases and J 5 bases; nucleotides not matched to a gene: 2. Germline CDR1 and CDR2: ENHRY and SYGVKD. In nucleotides, the CDR3 is TGTGCCATCAGCGGACAGGGGAACAATGAGCAGTTCTTC. It codes for CAISGQGNNEQFF.

This clonotype was observed a handful of times. The CDR3 nucleotides are TGTGCCGTTGGGGACAGATCAGTCTACGAGCAGTACTTC. Its translation is CAVGDRSVYEQYF. This chain connects TRBV2 to TRBJ2-7, with 7 bases that match TRBD1. Germline V gene data show CDR1 as SNHLY and CDR2 as FYNNEI. The CDR3 loop spans 13 amino acids. Losses at the gene ends were 11 bases for V and 3 bases for J; bases not matched to a gene: 10.

This clonotype was seen more than once but under ten times. This sequence joins TRBV6-2 or TRBV6-3 and TRBJ2-4; D is unclear. Germline values: CDR1 MNHEY, CDR2 SVGEGT. The CDR3 has 14 residues. Trimming stripped 6 bases from V and 6 bases from J, with 15 bases between. CDR3 in DNA: TGTGCCAGCAGACGAACTGGATGGGGAAACATTCAGTACTTC. Translating it yields CASRRTGWGNIQYF.

The chain joins TRBV20-1 to TRBJ2-7, with 9 nucleotides matching TRBD2. The CDR3 runs 15 residues. J gave up 6 bases and V 3 bases, and 12 bases lay outside the gene matches. The V gene's germline CDR1 is DFQATT and CDR2 SNEGSKA (reference sequence). The CDR3 region has the DNA TGCAGTGCTAGGTCTCTAGCGGGAAACTCGGCCGAGCAGTACTTC. As protein: CSARSLAGNSAEQYF.

This clonotype was recorded a few times. The rearrangement links TRBV7-6 to TRBJ2-2; D might be TRBD2 (6 bases). V lost 3 bases and J lost 1, with 9 bases in between. The length of the CDR3 is 15 residues. From germline, CDR1 is SGHVS and CDR2 FNYEAQ. This CDR3 is CASSLGLWNTGELFF. In DNA form, the CDR3 reads TGTGCCAGCAGCTTGGGACTTTGGAACACCGGGGAGCTGTTTTTT. The full variable domain, its missing parts supplied by reference TRBV7-6 and TRBJ2-2, is GAGVSQSPRYKVTKRGQDVALRCDPISGHVSLYWYRQALGQGPEFLTYFNYEAQQDKSGLPNDRFSAERPEGSISTLTIQRTEQRDSAMYRCASSLGLWNTGELFFGEGSRLTVL.

V usage is TRBV12-3 or TRBV12-4 and J usage is TRBJ2-7, with D perhaps TRBD1 (6 bases). V lost 2 bases to trimming and J lost 6 bases, with 11 bases between them. CDR3 length equals 13 residues. The CDR3 bases are TGTGCCAGCAGTTTAAAGCAGACAGGCGAGCAGTACTTC. Its translation: CASSLKQTGEQYF.

The chain employs TRBV12-3 or TRBV12-4 and TRBJ2-1, with 11 bases aligning to TRBD2. CDR3 length equals 15 residues. V lost 9 bases to trimming and J lost 3 bases; unmatched junction nucleotides: 7. CDR3 in amino acids: CASLSSGRIYNEQFF. CDR3 coding DNA: TGTGCCAGTCTATCTAGCGGGAGGATCTACAATGAGCAGTTCTTC.